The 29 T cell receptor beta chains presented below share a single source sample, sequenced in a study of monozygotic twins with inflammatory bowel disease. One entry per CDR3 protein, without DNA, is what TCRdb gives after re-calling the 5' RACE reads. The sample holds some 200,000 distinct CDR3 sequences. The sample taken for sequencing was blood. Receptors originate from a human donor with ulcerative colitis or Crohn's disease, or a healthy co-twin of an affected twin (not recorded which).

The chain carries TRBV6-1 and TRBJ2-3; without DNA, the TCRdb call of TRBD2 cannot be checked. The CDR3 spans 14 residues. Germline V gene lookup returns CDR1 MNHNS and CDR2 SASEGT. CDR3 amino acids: CASSEGVRPKVEYF.

The CDR3: CASSDKWASTDTQYF. The chain links TRBV2 to TRBJ2-3. In germline, CDR1 is SNHLY, CDR2 FYNNEI. The length of the CDR3 is 15 residues.

The CDR3 region is CSASGGFINEQFF. This sequence joins TRBV20-1 and TRBJ2-1; the D gene TCRdb calls, TRBD1, cannot be checked with no DNA. CDR3 length: 13 residues. Looked up from germline, CDR1 is DFQATT and CDR2 is SNEGSKA (reference sequence).

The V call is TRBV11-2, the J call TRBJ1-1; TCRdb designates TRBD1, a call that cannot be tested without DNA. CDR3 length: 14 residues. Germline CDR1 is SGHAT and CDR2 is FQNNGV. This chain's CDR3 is CASSPGTALIGAFF. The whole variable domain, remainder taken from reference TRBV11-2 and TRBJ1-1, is EAGVAQSPRYKIIEKRQSVAFWCNPISGHATLYWYQQILGQGPKLLIQFQNNGVVDDSQLPKDRFSAERLKGVDSTLKIQPAKLEDSAVYLCASSPGTALIGAFFGQGTRLTVV.

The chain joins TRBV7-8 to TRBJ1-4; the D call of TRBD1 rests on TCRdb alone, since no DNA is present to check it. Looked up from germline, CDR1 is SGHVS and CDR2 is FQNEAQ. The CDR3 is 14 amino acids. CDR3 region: CASSYGTGREKLFF.

The CDR3 protein is CATSETRWAETQYF. The genes are TRBV24-1 and TRBJ2-5; checking the TCRdb D call of TRBD1 is not possible without DNA. This CDR3 spans 14 amino acids. Per germline, CDR1 KGHDR and CDR2 SFDVKD.

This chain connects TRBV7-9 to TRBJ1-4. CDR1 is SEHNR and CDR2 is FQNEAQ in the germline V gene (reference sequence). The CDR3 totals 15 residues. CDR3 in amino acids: CASSPDSPTVKKLFF.

The CDR3 here is CASSYDYEQYF. This sequence joins TRBV5-6 and TRBJ2-7. Germline V gives CDR1 SGHDT, CDR2 YYEEEE. The CDR3 runs to 11 residues.

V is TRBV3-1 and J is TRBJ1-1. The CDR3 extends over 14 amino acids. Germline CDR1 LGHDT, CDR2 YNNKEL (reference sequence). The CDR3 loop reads CASSPREGNTEAFF.

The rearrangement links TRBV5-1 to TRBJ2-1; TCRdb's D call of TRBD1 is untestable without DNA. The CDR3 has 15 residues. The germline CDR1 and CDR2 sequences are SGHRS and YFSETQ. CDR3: CASSLEGIVVNEQFF.

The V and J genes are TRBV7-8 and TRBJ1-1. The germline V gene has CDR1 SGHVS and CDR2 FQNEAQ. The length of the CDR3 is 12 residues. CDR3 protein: CASSLEGKGAFF.

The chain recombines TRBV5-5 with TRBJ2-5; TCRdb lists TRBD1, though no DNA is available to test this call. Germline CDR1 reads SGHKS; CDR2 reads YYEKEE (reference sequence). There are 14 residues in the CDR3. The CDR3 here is CASSFGTVQETQYF.

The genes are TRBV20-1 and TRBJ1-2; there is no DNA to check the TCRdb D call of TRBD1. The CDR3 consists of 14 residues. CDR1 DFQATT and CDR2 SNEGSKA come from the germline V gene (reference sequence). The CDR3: CSARGGGLGYGYTF.

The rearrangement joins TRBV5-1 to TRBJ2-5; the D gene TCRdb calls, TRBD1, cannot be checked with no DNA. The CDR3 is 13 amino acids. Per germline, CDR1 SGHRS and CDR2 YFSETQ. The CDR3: CATRRSGMETQYF.

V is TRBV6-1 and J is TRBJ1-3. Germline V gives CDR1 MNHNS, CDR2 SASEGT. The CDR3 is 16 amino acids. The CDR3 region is CASSLVRNSSGNTIYF.

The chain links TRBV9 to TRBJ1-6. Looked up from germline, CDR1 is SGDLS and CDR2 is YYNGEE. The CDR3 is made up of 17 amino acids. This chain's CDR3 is CASSVDPGTSFNSPLHF.

CDR3 region: CASSADREGNTEAFF. The chain carries TRBV5-1 and TRBJ1-1; TCRdb reports TRBD1, a call that lacks DNA to check it against. Looked up from germline, CDR1 is SGHRS and CDR2 is YFSETQ. The CDR3 runs 15 residues.

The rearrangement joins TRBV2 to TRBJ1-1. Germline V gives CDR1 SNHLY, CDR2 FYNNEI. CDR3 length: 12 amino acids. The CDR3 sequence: CASHKEMHGAFF.

The CDR3 protein is CASSLARLAGGSDTQYF. J is TRBJ2-3 and V is TRBV5-1; TCRdb's D call, TRBD2, is unchecked because there is no DNA. Germline V gives CDR1 SGHRS, CDR2 YFSETQ. The CDR3 covers 17 residues.

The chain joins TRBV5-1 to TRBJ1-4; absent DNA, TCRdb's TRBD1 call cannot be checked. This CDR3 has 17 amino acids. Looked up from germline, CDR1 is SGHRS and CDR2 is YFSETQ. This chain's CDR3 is CASSTDRAGGSNEKLFF.

CDR3 sequence: CASIPLSGAVGPQHF. This rearrangement joins TRBV6-1 to TRBJ1-5. Germline V lookup: CDR1 MNHNS, CDR2 SASEGT. The CDR3 has 15 residues.

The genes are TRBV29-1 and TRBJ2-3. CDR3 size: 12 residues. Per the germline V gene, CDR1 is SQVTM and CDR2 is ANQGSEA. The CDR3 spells CSPFDGTDTQYF.

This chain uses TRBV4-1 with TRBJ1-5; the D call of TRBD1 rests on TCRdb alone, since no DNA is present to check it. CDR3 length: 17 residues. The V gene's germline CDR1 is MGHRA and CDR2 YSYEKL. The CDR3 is CASSRMDAGVGNQPQHF.

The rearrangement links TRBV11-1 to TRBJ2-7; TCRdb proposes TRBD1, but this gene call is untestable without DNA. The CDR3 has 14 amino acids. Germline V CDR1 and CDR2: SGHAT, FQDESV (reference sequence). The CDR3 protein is CASSQGTGAGEQYF.

CDR3: CASLPSGGSYEQYF. The chain links TRBV28 to TRBJ2-7; without DNA, the TCRdb call of TRBD2 cannot be checked. The CDR3 is 14 residues long. The V gene's germline CDR1 is MDHEN and CDR2 SYDVKM.

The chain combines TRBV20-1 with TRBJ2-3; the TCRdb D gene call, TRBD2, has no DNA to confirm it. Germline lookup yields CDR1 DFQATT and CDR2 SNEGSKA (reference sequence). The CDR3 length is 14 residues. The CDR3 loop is CSALSGGATDTQYF.

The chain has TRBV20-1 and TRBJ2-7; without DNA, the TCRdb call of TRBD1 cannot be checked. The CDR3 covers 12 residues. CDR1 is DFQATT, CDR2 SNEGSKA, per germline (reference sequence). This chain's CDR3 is CSATGQGYEQYF.

CDR3 protein: CASIPRDRSYNEQFF. V gene TRBV7-9 combines with J gene TRBJ2-1; TCRdb selects TRBD1, and the lack of DNA leaves this call unchecked. Germline V gene data show CDR1 as SEHNR and CDR2 as FQNEAQ (reference sequence). This CDR3 contains 15 residues.

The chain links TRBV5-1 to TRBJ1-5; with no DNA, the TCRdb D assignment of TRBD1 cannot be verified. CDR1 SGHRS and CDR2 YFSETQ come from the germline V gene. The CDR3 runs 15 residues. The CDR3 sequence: CASGGARWGNQPQHF.